A selection of T cell receptor beta chains follows, all from one sample in a study of kidney transplant recipient with SARS-CoV-2 infection. TCRdb used MiXCR to reprocess the reads, holding one entry per CDR3 protein. This sample has 250,000 or so distinct CDR3 sequences; roughly 26% occur once, and the top ten carry roughly 7%. The material sequenced was a blood sample, taken at baseline and on roughly day 120 from a kidney transplant recipient. The receptors derive from a male patient in his thirties who had COVID-19 and was a kidney transplant recipient. Some of the T cells might come from the graft donor. CDR3s leave out the opening cysteine and the closing phenylalanine or tryptophan. Fields, in order: V gene, J gene, clone size, CDR3 protein. Size is omitted from some rows. Given values are once, few, many or a class for expanded clones.

TRBV25-1,TRBJ1-2,many,ASSSFLELGKTYGYT
TRBV5-1,TRBJ2-3,few,ASRIQWDVGGDTQY
TRBV11-2,TRBJ1-2,-,ASSTWLTSRKTYGYT
TRBV19,TRBJ1-1,-,ASSIRGLNTEAF
TRBV14,TRBJ2-2,many,ASSQGSPRRGTGELF
TRBV23-1,TRBJ2-6,many,ASSRVSATQQSRANVLT
TRBV30,TRBJ1-2,many,AWLGLRYRKTYGYT
TRBV10-3,TRBJ2-3,few,AIRITSGGTDTQY
TRBV9,TRBJ1-4,many,ASSVGTGDQSEKLF
TRBV4-3,TRBJ1-1,many,ASSQINRGNTEAF
TRBV20-1,TRBJ1-1,many,SARDPTGLTEAF
TRBV8-2,TRBJ2-6,many,GSITRITQSRANVLT
TRBV20-1,TRBJ2-1,-,SALDRTGTGSYNEQF
TRBV2,TRBJ1-2,-,AGRVERDTYGYT
TRBV19,TRBJ1-1,-,ANSIVPGQDTF
TRBV20-1,TRBJ1-1,-,SAATLTGATEAF
TRBV21-1,TRBJ2-7,many,ASSKDRGTSRSSREQY
TRBV25-1,TRBJ2-7,many,ASSEMGQNSYEQY
TRBV7-4,TRBJ1-2,many,ASSYEDSARKTYGYT
TRBV30,TRBJ2-1,few,AWSVGSGVYNEQF
TRBV3-1,TRBJ2-2,many,ASSRLGAGNTGELF
TRBV5-1,TRBJ1-2,many,ASVQRSVRKTYGYT
TRBV7-9,TRBJ2-3,few,ASSLAPSTTSTDTQY
TRBV2,TRBJ1-2,many,ASSGRNYGYT
TRBV5-1,TRBJ2-2,many,ASSLAFNPNTGELF
TRBV5-1,TRBJ1-2,many,ASLVTSVRKTYGYT
TRBV11-2,TRBJ2-1,many,ASSRGSEQF
TRBV3-1,TRBJ2-5,many,ASSMYIPISFSETQY
TRBV5-1,TRBJ2-1,many,ASSLERRDWAHEQF
TRBV3-1,TRBJ2-2,once,ASSKGRPISGLTGELF
TRBV9,TRBJ1-6,few,ASSVGGGTYSPLH
TRBV19,TRBJ2-5,many,ASSIDAGTETQETQY
TRBV7-9,TRBJ2-1,many,ASSSGFEQF
TRBV3-1,TRBJ1-2,many,ASSYSCTLRKTYGYT
TRBV6-1,TRBJ1-5,-,ASSERGGQNNQPQH